This T cell receptor (beta chain) was retrieved from a study of T-cell memory formation after mild COVID-19. Study background: TCR clusters were mostly donor specific. Whole-study findings and limits: Clones that contracted clustered mainly in CM and EM if CD4+ and in EMRA if CD8+. Cross-reactive memory appears to have joined, as suggested by some responding clones showing up in pre-infection memory.

TCRdb reanalysed the 5' RACE reads using MiXCR and keeps one entry per CDR3 protein. The data show about 360,000 distinct CDR3 sequences, with roughly 13% seen just once and roughly 23% held by the top ten. This clonotype was counted only a few times. What it recognizes is unknown. V trimming: 5 bases; J trimming: 2 bases; junction bases outside the gene matches: 10. The CDR3 has 16 residues. Per germline, CDR1 MDHEN and CDR2 SYDVKM. The chain links TRBV28 to TRBJ2-3, with 7 bases aligning to TRBD2. This TCR came from a man aged 18 to 29 who had mild COVID-19 (a few samples of this study predate the infection). Cell type and time point are not known. Sequencing was done on a sample of PBMCs or a T cell subset sorted from them (not recorded which). The CDR3 DNA follows: TGTGCCAGCAGTGCACTACTAGCGTTCAACACAGATACGCAGTATTTT. This gives the protein CASSALLAFNTDTQYF.